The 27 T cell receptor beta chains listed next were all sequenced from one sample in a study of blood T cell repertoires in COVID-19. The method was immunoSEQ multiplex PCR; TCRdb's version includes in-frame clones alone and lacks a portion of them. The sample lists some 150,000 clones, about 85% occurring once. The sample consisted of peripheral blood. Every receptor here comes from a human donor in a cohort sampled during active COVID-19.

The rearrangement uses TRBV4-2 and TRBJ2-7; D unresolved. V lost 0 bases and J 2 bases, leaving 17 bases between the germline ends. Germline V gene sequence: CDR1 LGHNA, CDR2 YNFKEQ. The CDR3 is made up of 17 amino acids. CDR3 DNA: TGTGCCAGCAGCCAAGATGAGAGCTCGAGAGGCCCCTACGAGCAGTACTTC. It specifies CASSQDESSRGPYEQYF.

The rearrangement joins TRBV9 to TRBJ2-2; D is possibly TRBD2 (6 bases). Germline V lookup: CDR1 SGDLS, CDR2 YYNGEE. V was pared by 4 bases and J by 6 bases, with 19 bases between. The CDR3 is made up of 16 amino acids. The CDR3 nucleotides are TGTGCCAGCAGCCCACCGGCGGGGAACGTGGCCGGGGAGCTGTTTTTT. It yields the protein CASSPPAGNVAGELFF.

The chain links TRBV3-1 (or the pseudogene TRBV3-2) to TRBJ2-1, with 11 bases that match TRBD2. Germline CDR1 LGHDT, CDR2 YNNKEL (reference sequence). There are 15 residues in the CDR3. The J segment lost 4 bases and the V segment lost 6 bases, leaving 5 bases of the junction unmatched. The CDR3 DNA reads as TGTGCCAGCAGTCCCGGGACTAGCGGTTACAATGAGCAGTTCTTC. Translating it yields CASSPGTSGYNEQFF.

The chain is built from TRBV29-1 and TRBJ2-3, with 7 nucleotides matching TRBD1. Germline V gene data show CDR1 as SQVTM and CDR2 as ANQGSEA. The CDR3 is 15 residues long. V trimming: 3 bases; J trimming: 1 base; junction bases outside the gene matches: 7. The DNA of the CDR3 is TGCAGCGTTGAGGTGACAGGGACCGGCACAGATACGCAGTATTTT. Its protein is CSVEVTGTGTDTQYF.

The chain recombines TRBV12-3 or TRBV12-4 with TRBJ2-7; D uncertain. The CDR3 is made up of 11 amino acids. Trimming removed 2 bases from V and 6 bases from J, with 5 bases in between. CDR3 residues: CASSLNREQYF. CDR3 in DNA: TGTGCCAGCAGTTTAAATCGCGAGCAGTACTTC.

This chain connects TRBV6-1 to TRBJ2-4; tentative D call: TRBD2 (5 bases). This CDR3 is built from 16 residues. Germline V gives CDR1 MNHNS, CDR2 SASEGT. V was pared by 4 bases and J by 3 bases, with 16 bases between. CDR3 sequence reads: CASSGRGKLGKNIQYF. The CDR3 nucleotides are TGTGCCAGCAGTGGAAGAGGGAAATTGGGCAAAAACATTCAGTACTTC.

This CDR3 reads CASSADRGLNTGELFF. The CDR3 DNA reads as TGTGCCAGCAGTGCGGACAGGGGGCTTAACACCGGGGAGCTGTTTTTT. The V call is TRBV6-1, the J call TRBJ2-2; 11 positions match TRBD1. Losses at the gene ends were 4 bases for V and 2 bases for J; bases not matched to a gene: 3. The length of the CDR3 is 16 residues. Germline CDR1 and CDR2: MNHNS and SASEGT.

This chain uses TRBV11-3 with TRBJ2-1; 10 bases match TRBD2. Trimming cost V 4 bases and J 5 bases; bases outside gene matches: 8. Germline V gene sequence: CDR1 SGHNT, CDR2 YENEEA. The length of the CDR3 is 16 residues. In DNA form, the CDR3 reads TGTGCCAGCAGCTCCCGGACTAGCGGTCCCCACAATGAGCAGTTCTTC. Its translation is CASSSRTSGPHNEQFF.

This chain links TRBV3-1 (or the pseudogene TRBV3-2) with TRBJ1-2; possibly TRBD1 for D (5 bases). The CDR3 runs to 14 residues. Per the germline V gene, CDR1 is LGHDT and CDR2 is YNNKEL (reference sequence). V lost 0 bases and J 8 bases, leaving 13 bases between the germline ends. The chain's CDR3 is CASSQDGAGRGYTF. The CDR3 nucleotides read TGTGCCAGCAGCCAAGATGGGGCAGGGCGCGGCTACACCTTC.

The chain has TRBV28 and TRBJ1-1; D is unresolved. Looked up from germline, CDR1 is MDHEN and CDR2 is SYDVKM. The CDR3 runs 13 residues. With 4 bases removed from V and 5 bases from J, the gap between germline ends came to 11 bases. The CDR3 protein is CASSWAGWTEAFF. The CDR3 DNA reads TGTGCCAGCAGTTGGGCCGGATGGACTGAAGCTTTCTTT.

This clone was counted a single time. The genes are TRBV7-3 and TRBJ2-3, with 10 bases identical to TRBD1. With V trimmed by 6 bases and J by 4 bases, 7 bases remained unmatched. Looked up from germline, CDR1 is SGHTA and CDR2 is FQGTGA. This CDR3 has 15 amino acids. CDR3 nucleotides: TGTGCCAGCAGTTACGGGACAGGGGTCGCAGATACGCAGTATTTT. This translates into CASSYGTGVADTQYF. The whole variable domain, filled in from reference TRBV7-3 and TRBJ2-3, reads GAGVSQTPSNKVTEKGKYVELRCDPISGHTALYWYRQSLGQGPEFLIYFQGTGAADDSGLPNDRFFAVRPEGSVSTLKIQRTERGDSAVYLCASSYGTGVADTQYFGPGTRLTVL.

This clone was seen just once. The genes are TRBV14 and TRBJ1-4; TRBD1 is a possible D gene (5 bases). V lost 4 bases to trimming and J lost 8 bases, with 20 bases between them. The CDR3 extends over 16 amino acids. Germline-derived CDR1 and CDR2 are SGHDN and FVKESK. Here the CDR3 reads CASSPSDWGLREKLFF. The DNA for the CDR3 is TGTGCCAGCAGCCCGTCAGATTGGGGACTGCGGGAAAAACTGTTTTTT.

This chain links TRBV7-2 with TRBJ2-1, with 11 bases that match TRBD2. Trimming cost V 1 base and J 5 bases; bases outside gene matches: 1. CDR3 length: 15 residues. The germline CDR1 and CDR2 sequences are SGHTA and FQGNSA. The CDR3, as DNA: TGTGCCAGCAGCTTAGAGGGACTAGCGGACAATGAGCAGTTCTTC. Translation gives CASSLEGLADNEQFF.

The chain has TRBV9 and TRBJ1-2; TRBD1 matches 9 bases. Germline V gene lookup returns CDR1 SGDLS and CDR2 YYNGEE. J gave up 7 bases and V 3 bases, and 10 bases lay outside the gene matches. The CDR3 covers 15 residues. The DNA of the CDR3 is TGTGCCAGCAGCGCCACCCCGGGACAGGGATTTGGCTACACCTTC. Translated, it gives CASSATPGQGFGYTF.

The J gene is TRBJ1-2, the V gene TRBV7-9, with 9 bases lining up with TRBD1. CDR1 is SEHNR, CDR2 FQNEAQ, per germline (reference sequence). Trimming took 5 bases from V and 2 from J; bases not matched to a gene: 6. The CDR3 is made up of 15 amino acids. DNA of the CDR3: TGTGCCAGCAGCCCACAGGGGGCGTTAAACTATGGCTACACCTTC. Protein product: CASSPQGALNYGYTF.

The DNA for the CDR3 is TGTGCCAGCAGCTCTTGGACAGGGGATGTCGAGCAGTACTTC. As protein: CASSSWTGDVEQYF. The chain is built from TRBV7-9 and TRBJ2-7; 9 bases align to TRBD1. Unmatched junction bases numbered 7, after V lost 4 bases and J lost 6 bases. Germline CDR1 SEHNR, CDR2 FQNEAQ (reference sequence). This CDR3 has 14 residues.

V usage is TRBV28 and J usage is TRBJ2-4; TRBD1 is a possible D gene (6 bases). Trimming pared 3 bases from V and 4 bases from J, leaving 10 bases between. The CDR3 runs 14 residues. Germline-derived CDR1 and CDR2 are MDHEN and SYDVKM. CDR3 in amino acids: CASSLWTAKNIQYF. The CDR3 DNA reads TGTGCCAGCAGTTTGTGGACAGCGAAAAACATTCAGTACTTC.

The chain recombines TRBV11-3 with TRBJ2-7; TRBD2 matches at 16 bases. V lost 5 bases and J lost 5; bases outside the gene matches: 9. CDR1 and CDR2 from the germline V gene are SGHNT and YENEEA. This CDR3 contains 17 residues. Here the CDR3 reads CASSPGLAGGPVDEQYF. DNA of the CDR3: TGTGCCAGCAGCCCGGGACTAGCGGGAGGGCCGGTGGACGAGCAGTACTTC.

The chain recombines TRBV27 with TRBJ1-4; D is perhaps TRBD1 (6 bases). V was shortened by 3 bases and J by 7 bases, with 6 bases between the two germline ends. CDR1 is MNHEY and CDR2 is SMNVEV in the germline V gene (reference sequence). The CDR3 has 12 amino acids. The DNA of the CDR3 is TGTGCCAGCAGTTTCAGGGGTGAAAAACTGTTTTTT. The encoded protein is CASSFRGEKLFF.

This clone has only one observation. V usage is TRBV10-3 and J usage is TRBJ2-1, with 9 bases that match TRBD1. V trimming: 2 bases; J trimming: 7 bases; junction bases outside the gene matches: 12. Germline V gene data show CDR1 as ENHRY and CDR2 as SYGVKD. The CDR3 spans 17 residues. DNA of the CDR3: TGTGCCATCAGTGAGCCATTACAGGGGGCTGTCGCGAATGAGCAGTTCTTC. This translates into CAISEPLQGAVANEQFF.

CDR3 residues: CASSPTGTGMRYEQYF. CDR3 nucleotide sequence: TGTGCCAGCTCACCTACCGGGACAGGGATGCGTTACGAGCAGTACTTC. V is TRBV18 and J is TRBJ2-7, with 9 bases fitting TRBD1. The length of the CDR3 is 16 residues. The V gene's germline CDR1 is KGHSH and CDR2 LQKENI. Trimming at V came to 3 bases and at J to 4 bases, leaving 10 bases not matched to a gene.

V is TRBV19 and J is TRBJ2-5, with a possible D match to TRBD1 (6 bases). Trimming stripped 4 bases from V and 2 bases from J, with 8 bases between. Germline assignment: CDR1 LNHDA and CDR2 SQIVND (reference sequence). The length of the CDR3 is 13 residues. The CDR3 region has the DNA TGTGCCAGTAGTACCGGACAGCAAGAGACCCAGTACTTC. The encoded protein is CASSTGQQETQYF.

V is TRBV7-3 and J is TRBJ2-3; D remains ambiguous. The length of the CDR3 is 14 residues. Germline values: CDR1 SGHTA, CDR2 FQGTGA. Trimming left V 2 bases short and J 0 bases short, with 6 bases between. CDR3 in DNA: TGTGCCAGCAGCTTAGGGCATAGCACAGATACGCAGTATTTT. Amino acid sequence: CASSLGHSTDTQYF.

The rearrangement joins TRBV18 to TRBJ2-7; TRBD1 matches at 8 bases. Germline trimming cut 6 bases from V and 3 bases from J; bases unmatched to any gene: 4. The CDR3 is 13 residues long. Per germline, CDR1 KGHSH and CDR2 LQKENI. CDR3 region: CASSRDRGYEQYF. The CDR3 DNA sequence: TGTGCCAGCTCTCGCGACAGGGGCTACGAGCAGTACTTC.

The DNA of the CDR3 is TGTGCCAGCAGCTTATCAGGAAATTACGAGCAGTACTTC. This translates into CASSLSGNYEQYF. The chain carries TRBV11-2 and TRBJ2-7; no reliable D call. The ends were cut back, 2 bases at V and 4 bases at J, with 9 bases in the middle. Germline V gene lookup returns CDR1 SGHAT and CDR2 FQNNGV. The CDR3 runs 13 residues.

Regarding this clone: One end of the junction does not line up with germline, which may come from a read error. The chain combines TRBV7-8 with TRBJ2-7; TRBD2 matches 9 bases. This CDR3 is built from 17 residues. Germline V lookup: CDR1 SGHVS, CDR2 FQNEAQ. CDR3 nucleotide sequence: TGTGCCAGCAGCTTAGGAGCGGGGGGACAGACTTCCTACGGGCAGTACTTC. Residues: CASSLGAGGQTSYGQYF.

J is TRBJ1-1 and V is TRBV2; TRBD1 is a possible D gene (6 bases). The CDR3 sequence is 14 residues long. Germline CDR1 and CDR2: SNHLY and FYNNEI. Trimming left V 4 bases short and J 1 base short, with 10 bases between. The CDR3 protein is CASSVSRGNTEAFF. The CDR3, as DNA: TGTGCCAGCAGTGTAAGCAGGGGGAACACTGAAGCTTTCTTT.